Listed below are T cell receptor beta chains from one sample, sequenced in a study of blood T cell repertoires in COVID-19. Clones were read by immunoSEQ multiplex PCR, and TCRdb kept only the in-frame ones, dropping some. This table holds about 250,000 clones, about nine tenths found once. Sequences were obtained from PBMCs or T cells enriched from blood (not recorded which). The receptors come from a man between 40 and 49 years old who had recovered from COVID-19. Each CDR3 is given with its conserved first and last residue. The D gene is left open where the match is weak.

>NA|TRBV7-2
CASSLAGLNSYEQYF
>TRBD2|TRBV11-3
CASSSFGLAGGRNNEQFF
>NA|TRBV5-5
CASSPPGSLDEQYF
>NA|TRBV5-1
CASSLAELYSGNTIYF
>TRBD1|TRBV7-2
CASSHPGQGELQTQYF
>NA|TRBV27
CASSLGGLYGYTF
>NA|TRBV28
CASRLPTNYEQYF
>NA|TRBV18
CASSSEPGLERSYEQYF
>NA|TRBV6-5
CASSFGRGNEQYF
>TRBD1|TRBV4-2
CASSQGRDRAEKLFF
>TRBD1|TRBV7-9
CASRPGTGGHEQYF
>TRBD2|TRBV9
CASSSSGREWSYNEQFF
>NA|TRBV7-2
CASSFDQNYGYTF
>TRBD1|TRBV2
CASRGQGVTGELFF
>NA|TRBV6-5
CVVGRGHQGTQYF
>NA|TRBV29-1
CSVDTTTLTDGYTF
>TRBD1|TRBV3-1/TRBV3-2
CASSQMDRDYGYTF
>NA|TRBV11-3
CASSPDSSYEQYF
>TRBD1|TRBV4-2
CASSQGRGYEDTEAFF
>NA|TRBV21-1
CASSYGVRDPLHF
>TRBD2|TRBV7-2
CASSSGLAGLSAKNIQYF
>TRBD1|TRBV6-6
CASSYPRTGDNSPLHF
>NA|TRBV30
CAWSFEGAEAFF
>TRBD2|TRBV3-1/TRBV3-2
CASSQERGRAQETQYF
>TRBD1|TRBV9
CASSNGQGHSGNTIYF
>NA|TRBV7-9
CASSLRNADNEQFF
>TRBD2|TRBV3-1/TRBV3-2
CASSQDPFLAGGSDTQYF
>NA|TRBV7-6
CASSFWQKNGYTF
>TRBD1|TRBV5-4
CASSSHRGSTDTQYF
>NA|TRBV2
CASTPTEGVPGYF
>NA|TRBV18
CASSPRREQETQYF
>NA|TRBV18
CASSPPSRGGDEQYF
>NA|TRBV12-3/TRBV12-4
CASSLMVSGRFF
>NA|TRBV19
CASSMAAEEAFF
>NA|TRBV7-9
CASSRRGQTGMDTQYF
>TRBD1|TRBV6-5
CASRRDRASYNEQFF
>TRBD1|TRBV20-1
CSASSMDRVGSPLHF
>NA|TRBV2
CASSDRRGGGQETQYF
>NA|TRBV19
CASSIDDGSNQPQHF
>NA|TRBV28
CASGRRGMVGQYF
>TRBD1|TRBV30
CAWNPGQGYEQYF
>NA|TRBV7-2
CASSLARPGLTLGNTIYF
>TRBD1|TRBV7-2
CASSPQGPGNTIYF
>NA|TRBV11-2
CASSPARGFYEQYF
>NA|TRBV28
CASLSVRGLIAKNIQYF
>TRBD1|TRBV2
CASNRRTGNYGYTF
>NA|TRBV5-1
CASSLLGGETLTGELFF
>NA|TRBV27
CASSLAQHSGANVLTF
>TRBD2|TRBV5-5
CASTRGEGLSPIQQYF
>NA|TRBV3-1/TRBV3-2
CASSQYSGQETQYF
>NA|TRBV6-1
CASSEDLRYEQYF
>NA|TRBV7-6
CASSLGSRDGNTIYF
>NA|TRBV7-9
CASSRQGIGGYTF